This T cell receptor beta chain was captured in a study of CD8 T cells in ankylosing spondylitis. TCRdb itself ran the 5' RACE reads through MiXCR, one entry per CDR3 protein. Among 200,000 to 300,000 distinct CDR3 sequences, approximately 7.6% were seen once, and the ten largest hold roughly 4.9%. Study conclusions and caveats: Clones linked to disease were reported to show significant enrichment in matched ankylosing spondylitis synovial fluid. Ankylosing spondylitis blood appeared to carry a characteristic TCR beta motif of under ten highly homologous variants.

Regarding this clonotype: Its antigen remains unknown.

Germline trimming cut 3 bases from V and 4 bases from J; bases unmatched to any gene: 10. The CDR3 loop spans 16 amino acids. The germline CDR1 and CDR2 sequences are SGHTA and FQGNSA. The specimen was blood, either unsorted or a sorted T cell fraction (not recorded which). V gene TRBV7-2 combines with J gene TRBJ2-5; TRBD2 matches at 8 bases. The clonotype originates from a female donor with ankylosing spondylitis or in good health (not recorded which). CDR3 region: CASSFRTGGRRETQYF. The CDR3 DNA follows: TGTGCCAGCAGCTTCCGAACGGGGGGGAGACGAGAGACCCAGTACTTC.